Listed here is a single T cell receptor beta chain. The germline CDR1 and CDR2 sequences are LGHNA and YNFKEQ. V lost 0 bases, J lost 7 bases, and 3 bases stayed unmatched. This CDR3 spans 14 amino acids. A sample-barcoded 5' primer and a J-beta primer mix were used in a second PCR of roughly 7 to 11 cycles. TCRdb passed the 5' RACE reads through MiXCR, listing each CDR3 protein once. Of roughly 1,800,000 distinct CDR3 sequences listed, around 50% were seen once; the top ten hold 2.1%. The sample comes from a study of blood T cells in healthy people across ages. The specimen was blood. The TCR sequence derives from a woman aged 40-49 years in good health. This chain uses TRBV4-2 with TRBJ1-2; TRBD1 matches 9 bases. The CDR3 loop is CASSQENRGPGYTF. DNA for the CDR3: TGTGCCAGCAGCCAAGAAAACAGGGGGCCTGGCTACACCTTC.